This T cell receptor (beta chain) was identified in a study of CD8+ T cells in alopecia areata (dated by TCRdb to about 2018). Broadly, across the study: The treated patients, all with moderate-to-severe alopecia areata, were enrolled in an open-label pilot trial of oral tofacitinib given at 5 to 10 mg twice daily. Tofacitinib was given for 6 to 18 months, followed by 6 months of follow-up off drug to assess delayed response and recurrence. The study used high-throughput TCRbeta sequencing to examine T cell clonal expansion in alopecia areata, in both the C3H/HeJ mouse model and human patients. On the human side, TCRbeta sequencing was run on scalp tissue and on sorted CD4+ and CD8+ peripheral blood T cells from healthy controls and from alopecia areata patients with either patchy or totalis/universalis disease. Patients on tofacitinib were biopsied at baseline and after 4 and 24 weeks of treatment, and several of the patients also had a later scalp biopsy. Scalp clonality was compared among normal scalp (n=4), patchy alopecia areata scalp (n=8), and alopecia totalis/universalis scalp (n=8). RNA came from the PAXgene miRNA kit for fixed scalp, the miRNeasy kit for PBMCs, and the RNeasy kit for mouse skin. TCRbeta CDR3 regions were amplified by immunoSEQ multiplex PCR using 35 Vbeta forward and 13 Jbeta reverse primers. Overall study outcomes, separate from this receptor: Unlike mouse skin, where gammadelta T cells dominate, normal human skin contains resident alphabeta T cells that get sequenced too, which complicates analysis of the scalp TCR repertoire. Compared with mice, TCR sequences shared between patients were less clear, possibly partly because of HLA diversity across the patient population. Lesional scalp, especially in alopecia totalis/universalis, showed higher clonality and more expanded CD8+ clones than normal scalp, suggesting antigenic drive.

This clone was picked up a small number of times. Its target antigen remains unknown. Per-base qualities were not stored, and no clone one base away is much larger. Trimming removed 1 base from V and 0 bases from J, leaving 11 bases between the germline ends. The germline V gene yields MGHRA for CDR1 and YSYEKL for CDR2. The CDR3, from cysteine to phenylalanine, totals 16 residues. Just CDR3 DNA is preserved here, 48 bases in frame from base 1. The library was generated by the immunoSEQ multiplex PCR assay. To provide template for TCR sequencing, every sample had RNA extracted and reverse transcribed into cDNA. SuperScript III was used to make first-strand cDNA, primed with a 2:1 mix of oligo-dT and random hexamers. A synthetic immune receptor repertoire was used to measure amplification bias, and any remaining bias was corrected computationally. On the authors' methods: Raw reads were preprocessed to remove errors, and CDR3 was defined according to IMGT conventions as the region from the conserved cysteine to phenylalanine. Clonality was calculated as 1 minus Shannon entropy normalized by log2 of the number of productive unique TCRs. Whether scalp clones were CD4 or CD8 was inferred by matching scalp TCRbeta sequences against CD4 and CD8 repertoires sorted from blood. TCRdb took this table from immuneACCESS and kept in-frame rearrangements with V and J called. Such tables lack part of the clones; where checked against another copy, unresolved V genes explain under half of the gap, and the rest is unexplained. V and J calls and clone size follow that table, whereas D and trimming were derived from the DNA. Counted in this sample were 100,000 to 150,000 clones; 45% to 65% of them appeared once. The leading ten clones occupy 4.5% to 5.5% of the sample.

The time point label, read with the paper, signifies: baseline before oral tofacitinib. Lesional scalp punch biopsies and peripheral blood were obtained from alopecia areata patients. PBMCs were isolated by density centrifugation and stained for CD3, CD4 and CD8, and CD4+ and CD8+ T cells were sorted on a FACSAria. This TCR was recovered from a human donor with alopecia areata. The V and J genes are TRBV4-1 and TRBJ2-3; the D segment cannot be called with confidence. Sequenced material: CD4+ T cells sorted from blood, taken at week 0. The nucleotide sequence is given as TGCGCCAGCAGCCAAGTTAACCTAGTCAGCACAGATACGCAGTATTTT. Its translation reads: CASSQVNLVSTDTQYF.